The present entry profiles one T cell receptor beta chain with its context. Its antigen is undetermined. The data were taken from a study of human T cells and chemical hapten exposure. The wider study: The study sensitized with 2% DPC on a 2 cm by 2 cm patch of upper inner arm skin. The patients were mostly female; they had alopecia areata, totalis or universalis.

Study-level findings and limits: A positive correlation with patch test score was found for PT1 expanded TCR counts. High-frequency TCRs, those above 1 in 1000, stayed the same after DPC sensitization.

Using its own MiXCR run on the RACE reads, TCRdb lists one record per CDR3 protein. The table includes 80,000 to 100,000 distinct CDR3 sequences, around 9.6% detected once. CDR1 and CDR2 (germline): LGHNA, YSLEER. Trimming removed 1 base from V and 1 base from J, with 13 bases in between. This CDR3 region has 16 residues. The time point here: pre-sensitization, week 0. Treatment described: therapeutic diphenylcyclopropenone sensitization with weekly scalp DPC. The clonotype was recovered from a woman aged 40 to 50 with alopecia areata. Some clones in this sample may be carry-over from other donors' samples. Sample: whole blood, taken in connection with sensitization to the hapten diphenylcyclopropenone (DPC). V and J are TRBV4-3 and TRBJ2-5, with a possible D match to TRBD1 (6 bases). The CDR3 DNA reads TGCGCCAGCAGCCAAGGACGAACAGGGATCCAAGAGACCCAGTACTTC. This encodes CASSQGRTGIQETQYF.